This T cell receptor beta chain was retrieved from a study of CDR3 diversity in severe acne. TCRdb called the PCR reads again in MiXCR, with one record for every CDR3 protein. This table holds approximately 80,000 distinct CDR3 sequences, around 49% found once. This CDR3 is 15 amino acids long. Trimming removed 5 bases from V and 4 bases from J; junction bases left unmatched: 10. Germline lookup yields CDR1 LNHDA and CDR2 SQIVND (reference sequence). This clonotype was obtained from a male donor in good health, without acne. The chain employs TRBV19 and TRBJ1-2; TRBD1 matches 7 bases. Sequences were obtained from blood. The CDR3 is CASSPQRQGRYGYTF. Written as DNA, the CDR3 is TGTGCCAGTAGTCCCCAGCGACAGGGACGCTATGGCTACACCTTC.